The rows below give T cell receptor beta chains drawn from one sample of a study of regulatory T cells in long-lasting Graves disease. MiXCR, applied by TCRdb to the multiplex PCR reads, yields one record per CDR3 protein. Of about half a million distinct CDR3 sequences listed, more than 10% were seen once; the top ten hold approximately 9.6%. The sample was also reused in another study, on T cells in Graves' hyperthyroidism and ophthalmopathy.

The starting material was peripheral blood mononuclear cells (PBMCs), obtained at new diagnosis, from a patient treated with antithyroid drugs. These receptors were taken from a woman under 40 with Graves disease. CDR3s include the opening cysteine and the closing phenylalanine or tryptophan. Each record gives: D gene, V gene, J gene, clone size, CDR3 protein, CDR3 DNA. A D gene is named only where the DNA matches it firmly. Clone size appears in some rows only: once, few, many, or a class for an expanded clone.

D gene: TRBD2
V gene: TRBV20-1
J gene: TRBJ2-1
clone size: many
CDR3 protein: CSAERASGRGYNEQFF
CDR3 DNA: TGCAGTGCTGAGAGGGCTAGCGGGAGGGGGTACAATGAGCAGTTCTTC

D gene: .
V gene: TRBV20-1
J gene: TRBJ1-6
clone size: .
CDR3 protein: CSARDGTDEITLHF
CDR3 DNA: TGCAGTGCTAGAGACGGGACCGACGAAATAACCCTCCACTTT

D gene: .
V gene: TRBV27
J gene: TRBJ2-7
clone size: medium-sized
CDR3 protein: CASSFLPAVVYEQYF
CDR3 DNA: TGTGCCAGCAGTTTTCTGCCAGCGGTGGTCTACGAGCAGTACTTC

D gene: .
V gene: TRBV6-4
J gene: TRBJ1-6
clone size: .
CDR3 protein: CASRDTGNSPLHF
CDR3 DNA: TGTGCCAGCCGGGACACTGGGAATTCACCCCTCCACTTT

D gene: .
V gene: TRBV7-3
J gene: TRBJ1-1
clone size: .
CDR3 protein: CASRYTESTEAFF
CDR3 DNA: TGTGCCAGCAGGTATACAGAGAGCACTGAAGCTTTCTTT

D gene: .
V gene: TRBV27
J gene: TRBJ2-3
clone size: many
CDR3 protein: CASSSPLESTDTQYF
CDR3 DNA: TGTGCCAGCAGTTCGCCACTAGAGAGCACAGATACGCAGTATTTT

D gene: TRBD2
V gene: TRBV27
J gene: TRBJ2-7
clone size: many
CDR3 protein: CASSLKAGGLYEQYF
CDR3 DNA: TGTGCCAGCAGTTTAAAAGCGGGAGGGCTATACGAGCAGTACTTC

D gene: TRBD2
V gene: TRBV18
J gene: TRBJ2-5
clone size: .
CDR3 protein: CASSSGTSGRRGETQYF
CDR3 DNA: TGTGCCAGCTCATCCGGGACTAGCGGGAGAAGGGGCGAGACCCAGTACTTC

D gene: .
V gene: TRBV4-3
J gene: TRBJ2-2
clone size: .
CDR3 protein: CASSQDFPDTGELFF
CDR3 DNA: TGCGCCAGCAGCCAAGATTTTCCGGACACCGGGGAGCTGTTTTTT

D gene: .
V gene: TRBV13
J gene: TRBJ1-1
clone size: .
CDR3 protein: CASSLVSAAFF
CDR3 DNA: TGTGCCAGCAGCTTAGTGTCCGCAGCTTTCTTT

D gene: TRBD2
V gene: TRBV11-3
J gene: TRBJ2-1
clone size: many
CDR3 protein: CASSPTSGSTTFF
CDR3 DNA: TGTGCCAGCAGCCCGACTAGCGGGAGTACAACGTTCTTC

D gene: .
V gene: TRBV20-1
J gene: TRBJ2-3
clone size: few
CDR3 protein: CSARVVAGPEDTQYF
CDR3 DNA: TGCAGTGCTAGAGTTGTGGCGGGACCTGAAGATACGCAGTATTTT

D gene: .
V gene: TRBV19
J gene: TRBJ2-7
clone size: few
CDR3 protein: CASSIRDGSYEQYF
CDR3 DNA: TGTGCCAGTAGTATTCGGGACGGATCCTACGAGCAGTACTTC

D gene: .
V gene: TRBV28
J gene: TRBJ2-1
clone size: .
CDR3 protein: CASSFSPINEQFF
CDR3 DNA: TGTGCCAGCAGTTTTTCTCCCATCAATGAGCAGTTCTTC

D gene: TRBD1
V gene: TRBV12-3/TRBV12-4
J gene: TRBJ2-7
clone size: many
CDR3 protein: CASRAGQGNGYEQYF
CDR3 DNA: TGTGCCAGCAGGGCGGGACAGGGAAACGGCTACGAGCAGTACTTC

D gene: .
V gene: TRBV12-3/TRBV12-4
J gene: TRBJ1-1
clone size: many
CDR3 protein: CASSLNLTPEAFF
CDR3 DNA: TGTGCCAGCAGTTTAAACCTAACACCTGAAGCTTTCTTT

D gene: .
V gene: TRBV6-1
J gene: TRBJ2-4
clone size: .
CDR3 protein: CASSEQGLDIQYF
CDR3 DNA: TGCGCCAGCAGTGAGCAGGGACTTGACATTCAGTACTTC

D gene: .
V gene: TRBV20-1
J gene: TRBJ1-1
clone size: many
CDR3 protein: CSASTDTEAFF
CDR3 DNA: TGCAGTGCCTCGACAGACACTGAAGCTTTCTTT